Only a few counts were recorded for the clone carrying this TCR beta chain. Its antigen is unknown. Trimming pared 1 base from V and 0 bases from J, leaving 9 bases between. Germline V gives CDR1 LGHDT, CDR2 YNNKEL (reference sequence). The CDR3 spans 15 residues. The data belong to a study of T-cell memory formation after mild COVID-19. Findings of the study overall: Of the contracting clones, CD4+ ones lay mainly in CM and EM, and CD8+ ones in EMRA. The appearance of some responding clones in pre-infection memory suggested that cross-reactive memory joined. Whether day 37 second-wave clones are SARS-CoV-2-specific was not confirmed.

After 5'RACE with constant-segment primers, TCR alpha and TCR beta cDNA libraries carrying sample barcodes and UMIs were obtained. TCRdb passed the 5' RACE reads through MiXCR, listing each CDR3 protein once. The sample includes about 560,000 distinct CDR3 sequences, less than 25% of them seen just once. The V and J genes are TRBV3-1 and TRBJ1-1; D possibly corresponds to TRBD1 (6 bases). This TCR was recovered from an adult woman who had mild COVID-19 (a few samples of this study predate the infection). Cell type and time point are not known. The specimen was PBMCs or a T cell subset sorted from them (not recorded which). The CDR3 region is CASSQVGGMNTEAFF. CDR3 nucleotides: TGTGCCAGCAGCCAAGTAGGGGGGATGAACACTGAAGCTTTCTTT.